A single sample is the source of the 5 T cell receptor beta chains below, sequenced in a study of cytomegalovirus exposure and HLA in healthy donors. A multiplex PCR was run with 60 Vbeta primers and 13 Jbeta primers. Data came from immunoSEQ multiplex PCR; TCRdb stores just in-frame clones and leaves some out. The sample lists fewer than 300,000 clones, just over 85% occurring once. Sequenced sample: PBMCs. These receptor sequences come from a middle-aged man in good health and CMV-seropositive.

The chain couples TRBV6-1 to TRBJ2-1; 7 nucleotides agree with TRBD2. J was trimmed by 3 bases and V by 0 bases; bases with no gene match: 5. CDR3 size: 16 residues. Germline-derived CDR1 and CDR2 are MNHNS and SASEGT. The CDR3 bases are TGTGCCAGCAGTGAAGCGAGGGCTAGCGGCTACAATGAGCAGTTCTTC. Translating it yields CASSEARASGYNEQFF.

The chain combines TRBV19 with TRBJ2-2; tentatively, D is TRBD2 (5 bases). Between the trimmed V and J ends, which lost 4 bases and 8 bases, there was a span of 14 bases. The V gene's germline CDR1 is LNHDA and CDR2 SQIVND (reference sequence). CDR3 size: 14 residues. CDR3 sequence reads: CASSTQRVEGELFF. The CDR3 DNA follows: TGTGCCAGTAGTACCCAGAGGGTGGAGGGGGAGCTGTTTTTT.

The chain employs TRBV14 and TRBJ2-7; the match to TRBD1 covers 9 bases. The length of the CDR3 is 16 residues. Germline values: CDR1 SGHDN, CDR2 FVKESK. After removal of 1 base from V and 3 bases from J, the junction contained 7 bases not matched to a gene. The CDR3 DNA reads as TGTGCCAGCAGCCAAGGGCCCGGGACAGGGAGCTACGAGCAGTACTTC. It is translated as CASSQGPGTGSYEQYF.

This chain connects TRBV7-9 to TRBJ2-2, with TRBD1 matching over 9 bases. This CDR3 has 16 residues. J gave up 4 bases and V 3 bases, and 6 bases lay outside the gene matches. CDR1 SEHNR and CDR2 FQNEAQ come from the germline V gene (reference sequence). The CDR3 loop reads CASSLYRGRGTGELFF. The CDR3, as DNA: TGTGCCAGCAGCTTGTACAGGGGGCGCGGCACCGGGGAGCTGTTTTTT.

The V call is TRBV7-3, the J call TRBJ2-7; TRBD2 agrees at 8 bases. CDR1 is SGHTA and CDR2 is FQGTGA in the germline V gene. This CDR3 spans 15 amino acids. J lost 2 bases, V lost 5 bases, and 8 bases had no gene match. CDR3 loop: CASSTIAGIPYEQYF. The CDR3 DNA is TGTGCCAGCAGCACTATAGCGGGAATACCCTACGAGCAGTACTTC.